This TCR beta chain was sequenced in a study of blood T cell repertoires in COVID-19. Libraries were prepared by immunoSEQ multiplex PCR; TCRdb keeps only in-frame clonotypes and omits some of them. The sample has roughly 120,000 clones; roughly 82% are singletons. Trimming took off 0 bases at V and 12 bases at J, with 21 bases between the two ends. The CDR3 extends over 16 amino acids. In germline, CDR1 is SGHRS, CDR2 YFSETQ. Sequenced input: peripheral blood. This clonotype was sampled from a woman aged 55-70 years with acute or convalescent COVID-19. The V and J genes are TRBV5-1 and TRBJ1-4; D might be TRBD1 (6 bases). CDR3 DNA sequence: TGCGCCAGCAGCTTGGGTTTAGGGACACCTTCGCGAGAACTGTTTTTT. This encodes CASSLGLGTPSRELFF.